This T cell receptor (beta chain) was sequenced in a study of shared clonotypes between healthy human individuals. Measured with immunoSEQ multiplex PCR; TCRdb has only the in-frame clones, and not every one. The table has roughly 2,500,000 clones, 93% seen once. Germline CDR1 and CDR2: SGHVS and FNYEAQ. CDR3 length: 14 residues. The V segment lost 5 bases and the J segment 3 bases; nucleotides outside the gene matches: 3. The specimen was naive CD4+ T cells from PBMCs. Documented subset: CD45RA+ positively selected. The chain uses TRBV7-6 and TRBJ2-7; 11 bases map to TRBD1. The receptor's source is a man between 18 and 29 years old in good health. Some clones in this sample may be carry-over from other donors' samples. Here the CDR3 reads CASSAGTGGYEQYF. Here the CDR3 DNA reads TGTGCCAGCAGCGCCGGGACAGGGGGCTACGAGCAGTACTTC.